Listed below are T cell receptor beta chains from one sample, sequenced in a study of T cell changes during pregnancy in multiple sclerosis. Method: immunoSEQ multiplex PCR; TCRdb's copy keeps in-frame clones and lacks some. The sample yields about 49,000 clones, nearly 95% seen once. This specimen consisted of peripheral blood, obtained after pregnancy. Every receptor here comes from a female donor with multiple sclerosis, enrolled in a pregnancy study. CDR3s include the opening cysteine and the closing phenylalanine or tryptophan. D genes are given only for firm matches. Size is omitted from some rows. Given values are once, few, many or a class for expanded clones.

clone_size,v_call,j_call,d_call,cdr3_nt,cdr3_aa
.,TRBV5-1,TRBJ2-2,TRBD2,TGCGCCAGCAGCGCCTGGCGGCTAGCGGGGAGTCACACCGGGGAGCTGTTTTTT,CASSAWRLAGSHTGELFF
.,TRBV5-6,TRBJ1-1,.,TGTGCCAGCAGCTTGGGCAGGGTTGTCACTGAAGCTTTCTTT,CASSLGRVVTEAFF
once,TRBV19,TRBJ2-7,.,TGTGCCAGTAGTATAGATCCTATCTACGAGCAGTACTTC,CASSIDPIYEQYF
.,TRBV10-3,TRBJ1-1,TRBD1,TGTGCCACGAAAGGACAGGTGGGGCCTGAAGCTTTCTTT,CATKGQVGPEAFF
.,TRBV10-3,TRBJ1-6,.,TGTGCCATCAGTGAGGGGCTTTCACCCCTCCACTTT,CAISEGLSPLHF
.,TRBV5-4,TRBJ1-2,.,TGTGCCAGCAGCTTTGGGGAGGTTGGTGGCTACACCTTC,CASSFGEVGGYTF
.,TRBV11-2,TRBJ2-5,.,TGTGCCAGCAGCAAAGGAGCAGGGAGGGAGACCCAGTACTTC,CASSKGAGRETQYF
.,TRBV21-1,TRBJ1-2,.,TGTGCCAGCAGCAAAGAGGGCGAGGAGGAATCGAATCCCTATGGCTACACCTTC,CASSKEGEEESNPYGYTF
.,TRBV4-2,TRBJ1-5,.,TGTGCCAGCAGCCAAGTTGCACAGGTGTACAATCAGCCCCAGCATTTT,CASSQVAQVYNQPQHF
.,TRBV2,TRBJ1-5,.,TGTGCCAGCAGGTTCCTCCAATTACAGGGAAATCAGCCCCAGCATTTT,CASRFLQLQGNQPQHF
.,TRBV5-1,TRBJ1-1,.,TGCGCCAGCAGCTTTGACTACGGGACAAAATTCGGAGCTTTCTTT,CASSFDYGTKFGAFF
.,TRBV19,TRBJ1-6,.,TGTGCCAGTAGTATACGAGGGATGGGTTCACCCCTCCACTTT,CASSIRGMGSPLHF
.,TRBV7-2,TRBJ1-2,.,TGTGCCAGCAGCCTGACACTTAACTATGGCTACACCTTC,CASSLTLNYGYTF
.,TRBV6-5,TRBJ2-7,.,TGTGCCAGCAGTTGGGGACATGCCTACGAGCAGTACTTC,CASSWGHAYEQYF
.,TRBV7-6,TRBJ2-5,.,TGTGCCAACGCGGGGGCCCTCCAAGAGACCCAGTACTTC,CANAGALQETQYF
.,TRBV6-5,TRBJ1-1,TRBD1,TGTGCCAGCAGTTACCTTGGACAGGGGGCGGCTGAAGCTTTCTTT,CASSYLGQGAAEAFF
once,TRBV7-3,TRBJ1-5,TRBD1,TGTGCCAGCAGCTCACTGGGACAGGGTCATCAGCCCCAGCATTTT,CASSSLGQGHQPQHF
.,TRBV7-9,TRBJ2-3,TRBD2,TGTGCCAGCAGCTTAGAGGCGGGGGGAACAGATACGCAGTATTTT,CASSLEAGGTDTQYF
.,TRBV7-6,TRBJ1-2,.,TGTGCCAGCAGCTTAGTTCCGGGGTTCGATGGCTACACCTTC,CASSLVPGFDGYTF
once,TRBV9,TRBJ2-1,.,TGTGCCAGCAGCGGGGGGGGGACACACAATGAGCAGTTCTTC,CASSGGGTHNEQFF
.,TRBV7-2,TRBJ1-4,.,TGTGCCAGCAGCCGATCTCCGGCCACTGTCGGGGAAAAACTGTTTTTT,CASSRSPATVGEKLFF
.,TRBV30,TRBJ2-7,.,TGTGCCTGGAGTGTATTCCCCCGCTCCTACGAGCAGTACTTC,CAWSVFPRSYEQYF
.,TRBV6-1,TRBJ2-1,TRBD1,TGTGCCAGCAGTTCTCTGTGGGACAGTAACAATGAGCAGTTCTTC,CASSSLWDSNNEQFF
.,TRBV21-1,TRBJ2-7,.,TGTGCCAGCAGCGACCGGGACAGCTCCTACGAGCAGTACTTC,CASSDRDSSYEQYF
.,TRBV6-6,TRBJ1-1,.,TGTGCCAGCAGTCCGGGGATTACTGAAGCTTTCTTT,CASSPGITEAFF
.,TRBV6-4,TRBJ2-1,.,TGTGCCAGCAGTGAGGTCGAGCGCGCGCAGCAGTTCTTC,CASSEVERAQQFF
.,TRBV18,TRBJ1-6,.,TGTGCCAGCTCACCTCGGGCGGGGAGCTCCTATAATTCACCCCTCCACTTT,CASSPRAGSSYNSPLHF
.,TRBV25-1,TRBJ1-6,TRBD1,TGTGCCAGCAGTGCACGGACAGGCCGCGAATCACCCCTCCACTTT,CASSARTGRESPLHF
.,TRBV27,TRBJ1-6,.,TGTGCCAGCAGTCTATCCCCAGGAGGGGTAGGGTCACCCCTCCACTTT,CASSLSPGGVGSPLHF
.,TRBV5-4,TRBJ2-3,.,TGTGCCAGCAGCTTCGGCCAGGGCCGTAGCACAGATACGCAGTATTTT,CASSFGQGRSTDTQYF
.,TRBV7-3,TRBJ2-3,.,TGTGCCAGCAGCTTACGGCGGGGGGACAGGGAAACAGACGCACACTCAGATACGCAGTATTTT,CASSLRRGDRETDAHSDTQYF
.,TRBV7-6,TRBJ2-3,.,TGTGCCAGCAGGGGCCGGGACTCGCTCACAGATACGCAGTATTTT,CASRGRDSLTDTQYF
few,TRBV5-4,TRBJ1-1,.,TGTGCCAGCAGCTTGCAGGGACTGGGCACTGAAGCTTTCTTT,CASSLQGLGTEAFF
.,TRBV27,TRBJ1-1,TRBD1,TGTGCCAGCAGATTGTCCGGGACAGTGAACACTGAAGCTTTCTTT,CASRLSGTVNTEAFF
.,TRBV19,TRBJ2-7,.,TGTGCCAGTAGAGACCTCCAGGAATCCCCCTACGAGCAGTACTTC,CASRDLQESPYEQYF
.,TRBV27,TRBJ1-1,.,TGTGCCAGTACCCGGAGCCGGGACACGGAGAGTGAAGCTTTCTTT,CASTRSRDTESEAFF
.,TRBV15,TRBJ2-2,TRBD1,TGTGCCACCGGACAGGGGGCCGTCCCCGGGGAGCTGTTTTTT,CATGQGAVPGELFF
once,TRBV21-1,TRBJ1-1,.,TGTGCCAGCAGCCCCCCCGAGCTGAGGCGCATGAACACTGAAGCTTTCTTT,CASSPPELRRMNTEAFF
.,TRBV11-3,TRBJ2-7,.,TGTGCCAGCAGCCCCCGCGGGCCTCTGGGGGAGCAGTACTTC,CASSPRGPLGEQYF
.,TRBV30,TRBJ1-1,TRBD1,TGTGCCTGGAACCGTGACGGGACAGGGGGCGACACTGAAGCTTTCTTT,CAWNRDGTGGDTEAFF
.,TRBV30,TRBJ1-4,.,TGTGCCTGGAGTGTCCCGGGGGGTAATGAAAAACTGTTTTTT,CAWSVPGGNEKLFF
.,TRBV7-9,TRBJ2-1,.,TGTGCCAGCAGCTTAGAAGGGCGGGGCTCCTACAATGAGCAGTTCTTC,CASSLEGRGSYNEQFF
.,TRBV9,TRBJ1-2,TRBD1,TGTGCCAGCAGCGTAGGTACAGGGGCCTATGGCTACACCTTC,CASSVGTGAYGYTF
.,TRBV6-6,TRBJ1-6,TRBD1,TGTGCCAGCAGGCTGACAGGGGCTCGCTCACCCCTCCACTTT,CASRLTGARSPLHF
.,TRBV15,TRBJ1-1,.,TGTGCCACCAGCAGAGATCTCCAGGGGTTGGGGGTCATGAACACTGAAGCTTTCTTT,CATSRDLQGLGVMNTEAFF
.,TRBV2,TRBJ1-1,.,TGTGCCAGCAAAGAAGGCGGAGGGAACACTGAAGCTTTCTTT,CASKEGGGNTEAFF
once,TRBV7-2,TRBJ1-2,.,TGTGCCAGCAACCCTACCGGGGGCTATGGCTACACCTTC,CASNPTGGYGYTF
.,TRBV2,TRBJ2-1,.,TGTGCCAGCAGTGAGAAGTCGCAGGTCACTGAGCAGTTCTTC,CASSEKSQVTEQFF
.,TRBV5-1,TRBJ1-3,.,TGCGCCAGCAGCTTGGGGGAGGTTGGAAACACCATATATTTT,CASSLGEVGNTIYF
.,TRBV6-6,TRBJ1-3,TRBD1,TGTGCCAGCAGTTACGGGACAGGGGGCGCTGGAAACACCATATATTTT,CASSYGTGGAGNTIYF
.,TRBV5-1,TRBJ2-7,TRBD2,TGCGCCAGCAGAACTAGCGGGGCCTACGAGCAGTACTTC,CASRTSGAYEQYF
.,TRBV9,TRBJ2-3,.,TGTGCCAGCAGCGTAGTAGGGGGCACAGATACGCAGTATTTT,CASSVVGGTDTQYF
.,TRBV7-6,TRBJ2-7,TRBD2,TGTGCCAGCAGCCCAGGACTAGCGGGGGATCCTGCCTACGAGCAGTACTTC,CASSPGLAGDPAYEQYF
.,TRBV7-8,TRBJ1-3,.,TGTGCCAGCAGCCCAGGGTCGGGCAGAAGTTCTGGAAACACCATATATTTT,CASSPGSGRSSGNTIYF
.,TRBV29-1,TRBJ2-5,TRBD1,TGCAGCGCGGGGCCGGGACAGGGGGCCGAGACCCAGTACTTC,CSAGPGQGAETQYF